This is a list of T cell receptor beta chains from one sample in a study of CD8 T cells in Susac syndrome. TCRdb recomputed calls from the immunoSEQ multiplex PCR reads with MiXCR, one row per CDR3 protein. The sample holds about 200,000 distinct CDR3 sequences, 92% seen once. The sequenced material came from CD8+ T cells from PBMCs. All receptors come from a human donor with multiple sclerosis. Each CDR3 is given with its conserved first and last residue. A D gene is named only where the DNA matches it firmly. The size entry is marked missing in some rows and otherwise reads once, few, many or a size class.

NA | TRBJ2-5 | once | TRBV12-3/TRBV12-4 | 13 | CASSRGAQETQYF | TGTGCCAGCAGCCGGGGGGCCCAAGAGACCCAGTACTTC
NA | TRBJ2-5 | NA | TRBV6-5 | 13 | CASSYEGSETQYF | TGTGCCAGCAGTTACGAGGGCTCAGAGACCCAGTACTTC
TRBD2 | TRBJ2-1 | once | TRBV20-1 | 18 | CSAPGGIAGGQSYNEQFF | TGCAGTGCCCCCGGGGGGATAGCGGGGGGCCAATCCTACAATGAGCAGTTCTTC
TRBD1 | TRBJ2-6 | NA | TRBV7-9 | 17 | CASSPPGTASGANVLTF | TGTGCCAGCAGCCCCCCCGGGACAGCCTCTGGGGCCAACGTCCTGACTTTC
NA | TRBJ2-7 | NA | TRBV6-5 | 14 | CASSLTFLPYEQYF | TGTGCCAGCAGCCTGACTTTTCTCCCCTACGAGCAGTACTTC
NA | TRBJ2-7 | few | TRBV30 | 18 | CAWSETGTPSRSSYEQYF | TGTGCCTGGAGCGAAACCGGGACCCCTTCCAGGAGCTCCTACGAGCAGTACTTC
NA | TRBJ2-3 | NA | TRBV27 | 15 | CASSLRGRVTDTQYF | TGTGCCAGCAGTTTAAGGGGAAGGGTCACAGATACGCAGTATTTT
TRBD2 | TRBJ2-1 | NA | TRBV10-3 | 14 | CATRIIAGADEQFF | TGTGCCACCCGGATTATAGCGGGAGCGGATGAGCAGTTCTTC
TRBD2 | TRBJ2-7 | NA | TRBV6-8 | 15 | CASSATSGSIYEQYF | TGTGCCAGCAGTGCAACTAGCGGGAGCATCTACGAGCAGTACTTC
NA | TRBJ2-2 | NA | TRBV11-2 | 12 | CASKVNTGELFF | TGTGCCAGCAAGGTGAACACCGGGGAGCTGTTTTTT
NA | TRBJ2-5 | NA | TRBV13 | 14 | CASSLVGQQETQYF | TGTGCCAGCAGCTTAGTAGGGCAGCAAGAGACCCAGTACTTC
NA | TRBJ1-1 | NA | TRBV19 | 12 | CASSPRSTEAFF | TGTGCCAGTAGCCCTAGGAGTACTGAAGCTTTCTTT
TRBD2 | TRBJ2-3 | NA | TRBV3-1 | 16 | CASSPTSGVPTDTQYF | TGTGCCAGCAGCCCGACTAGCGGAGTCCCCACAGATACGCAGTATTTT
NA | TRBJ2-7 | NA | TRBV13 | 15 | CASSPRDGTAYEQYF | TGTGCCAGCAGCCCCCGGGACGGGACCGCCTACGAGCAGTACTTC
NA | TRBJ1-1 | NA | TRBV7-3 | 15 | CASSYHRVPNTEAFF | TGTGCCAGCAGCTACCACAGGGTGCCGAACACTGAAGCTTTCTTT
NA | TRBJ2-5 | NA | TRBV6-2/TRBV6-3 | 12 | CASSYSQETQYF | TGTGCCAGCAGTTACTCCCAAGAGACCCAGTACTTC
NA | TRBJ2-1 | NA | TRBV20-1 | 13 | CSASGGLYNEQFF | TGCAGTGCTAGCGGGGGCCTCTACAATGAGCAGTTCTTC
NA | TRBJ2-5 | NA | TRBV23-1 | 15 | CAPPAWFSAWETQYF | TGCGCCCCCCCTGCGTGGTTTAGTGCTTGGGAGACCCAGTACTTC
NA | TRBJ2-1 | NA | TRBV12-3/TRBV12-4 | 15 | CASSPPGTLYNEQFF | TGTGCCAGCAGTCCTCCGGGAACCTTATACAATGAGCAGTTCTTC
TRBD1 | TRBJ1-2 | NA | TRBV5-1 | 14 | CASTFTGGADGYTF | TGCGCCAGCACCTTCACAGGGGGCGCGGATGGCTACACCTTC
NA | TRBJ2-4 | NA | TRBV6-1 | 14 | CASSSGLAKNIQYF | TGTGCCAGCAGTAGCGGGTTAGCCAAAAACATTCAGTACTTC
NA | TRBJ2-1 | once | TRBV3-1 | 18 | CASSQSLERTLLANEQFF | TGTGCCAGCAGCCAAAGCCTAGAGCGGACTCTCCTGGCCAATGAGCAGTTCTTC
NA | TRBJ1-5 | NA | TRBV30 | 16 | CAWKSSRDTGNQPQHF | TGTGCCTGGAAATCCAGCCGGGACACAGGCAATCAGCCCCAGCATTTT
NA | TRBJ2-5 | NA | TRBV3-1 | 13 | CASPLTIQETQYF | TGTGCCAGCCCTCTCACAATTCAAGAGACCCAGTACTTC
NA | TRBJ1-4 | NA | TRBV9 | 15 | CASSAEGGTNEKLFF | TGTGCCAGCAGCGCCGAAGGGGGGACTAATGAAAAACTGTTTTTT
TRBD2 | TRBJ2-7 | NA | TRBV6-6 | 16 | CASSPLGLAGSYEQYF | TGTGCCAGCAGTCCCTTGGGACTAGCGGGTTCCTACGAGCAGTACTTC
NA | TRBJ2-7 | NA | TRBV3-1 | 14 | CASSQERGGDEQYF | TGTGCCAGCAGCCAAGAGAGGGGCGGCGACGAGCAGTACTTC
TRBD1 | TRBJ2-1 | NA | TRBV5-1 | 18 | CASSPGQGALSLHNEQFF | TGCGCCAGCAGCCCGGGACAGGGGGCGCTCAGCCTGCACAATGAGCAGTTCTTC
NA | TRBJ1-2 | NA | TRBV3-1 | 14 | CASSQDEREGGYTF | TGTGCCAGCAGCCAAGATGAGCGGGAGGGCGGCTACACCTTC
TRBD1 | TRBJ2-3 | NA | TRBV2 | 18 | CASRPDIYTGQHPNTQYF | TGTGCCAGCAGGCCCGATATTTACACGGGACAGCACCCCAATACGCAGTATTTT
NA | TRBJ1-2 | once | TRBV9 | 13 | CASSVGTTNGYTF | TGTGCCAGCAGCGTAGGAACGACTAATGGCTACACCTTC
NA | TRBJ2-1 | NA | TRBV20-1 | 17 | CSARDYPRDPIVNEQFF | TGCAGTGCTAGAGATTACCCTCGGGACCCCATTGTGAATGAGCAGTTCTTC
NA | TRBJ2-7 | NA | TRBV29-1 | 17 | CSVEQVVEGQGNYEQYF | TGCAGCGTTGAACAGGTCGTCGAAGGTCAGGGAAACTACGAGCAGTACTTC
TRBD2 | TRBJ2-1 | once | TRBV9 | 19 | CASSVATGATSGGPNEQFF | TGTGCCAGCAGCGTAGCTACAGGGGCTACTAGCGGGGGCCCCAATGAGCAGTTCTTC
NA | TRBJ2-7 | few | TRBV12-3/TRBV12-4 | 14 | CASSTDGSPYEQYF | TGTGCCAGCAGTACGGACGGATCCCCCTACGAGCAGTACTTC
TRBD1 | TRBJ1-2 | once | TRBV7-9 | 13 | CASSHRQGRGYTF | TGTGCCAGCAGCCATCGACAGGGCCGGGGCTACACCTTC
NA | TRBJ2-3 | NA | TRBV27 | 16 | CASSPGTGWGTDTQYF | TGTGCCAGCAGCCCCGGAACAGGGTGGGGCACAGATACGCAGTATTTT
TRBD2 | TRBJ2-5 | NA | TRBV12-3/TRBV12-4 | 16 | CASSFFGTSGGETQYF | TGTGCCAGCAGTTTCTTCGGGACTAGCGGCGGAGAGACCCAGTACTTC
NA | TRBJ1-2 | NA | TRBV7-9 | 11 | CASTNSYGYTF | TGTGCCAGCACAAACAGCTATGGCTACACCTTC
NA | TRBJ2-4 | NA | TRBV11-2 | 14 | CASSLGGLGNIQYF | TGTGCCAGCAGCTTAGGAGGGCTGGGAAACATTCAGTACTTC
NA | TRBJ1-2 | few | TRBV20-1 | 12 | CSAMEPNYGYTF | TGCAGTGCTATGGAGCCTAACTATGGCTACACCTTC
TRBD2 | TRBJ2-7 | NA | TRBV7-9 | 14 | CASSQPGTSEINVF | TGTGCCAGCAGCCAACCCGGGACTAGCGAAATAAACGTCTTC
NA | TRBJ1-2 | NA | TRBV4-2 | 17 | CASSQESSGTGNYGYTF | TGTGCCAGCAGCCAAGAGTCCTCCGGGACTGGCAACTATGGCTACACCTTC
NA | TRBJ1-5 | NA | TRBV15 | 13 | CATSAEVIQPQHF | TGTGCCACCAGCGCCGAGGTAATTCAGCCCCAGCATTTT
NA | TRBJ1-4 | NA | TRBV5-8 | 16 | CASSLPDTRPPGKLFF | TGTGCCAGCAGCTTACCGGACACTCGGCCTCCAGGAAAACTGTTTTTT
NA | TRBJ2-7 | NA | TRBV4-1 | 14 | CASSQNTGSYEQYF | TGCGCCAGCAGCCAGAACACAGGGTCCTACGAGCAGTACTTC
NA | TRBJ1-6 | NA | TRBV11-2 | 14 | CASSSGSGNSPLHF | TGTGCCAGCAGCTCCGGGTCGGGCAATTCACCCCTCCACTTT
NA | TRBJ1-5 | NA | TRBV2 | 15 | CASQAGAYSNQPQHF | TGTGCCAGCCAAGCGGGAGCTTATAGCAATCAGCCCCAGCATTTT
NA | TRBJ1-1 | NA | TRBV7-9 | 11 | CASSLGLLAFF | TGTGCCAGCAGCTTGGGACTCCTAGCTTTCTTT
NA | TRBJ1-1 | NA | TRBV3-1 | 19 | CASSPQILGGDRMNTEAFF | TGTGCCAGCAGCCCTCAAATACTCGGCGGAGACAGAATGAACACTGAAGCTTTCTTT
TRBD1 | TRBJ1-1 | once | TRBV11-2 | 15 | CASSNGQGGNTEAFF | TGTGCCAGCAGCAATGGACAGGGGGGCAACACTGAAGCTTTCTTT
NA | TRBJ2-1 | NA | TRBV2 | 12 | CASSGPAHEQFF | TGTGCCAGCAGTGGACCAGCCCATGAGCAGTTCTTC
NA | TRBJ2-3 | few | TRBV6-2/TRBV6-3 | 11 | CASIHGDTQYF | TGTGCCAGCATCCATGGAGACACGCAGTATTTT
NA | TRBJ1-6 | NA | TRBV7-9 | 14 | CASKPGDPVSPLHF | TGTGCCAGCAAACCAGGGGATCCGGTTTCACCCCTCCACTTT
TRBD1 | TRBJ2-1 | NA | TRBV5-1 | 17 | CASSLLRTGPSYNEQFF | TGCGCCAGCAGCTTGCTACGGACAGGTCCATCTTACAATGAGCAGTTCTTC
NA | TRBJ2-5 | NA | TRBV20-1 | 19 | CSAKESGVGPGPNSGTQYF | TGCAGTGCTAAAGAGAGTGGTGTAGGGCCCGGCCCTAATTCTGGGACCCAGTACTTC
NA | TRBJ2-2 | few | TRBV6-4 | 14 | CASSDRVGTGELFF | TGTGCCAGCAGTGACAGGGTCGGCACCGGGGAGCTGTTTTTT
NA | TRBJ1-2 | NA | TRBV6-2/TRBV6-3 | 13 | CASSRKGHYGYTF | TGTGCCAGCAGTAGGAAGGGACACTATGGCTACACCTTC
NA | TRBJ1-2 | NA | TRBV2 | 13 | CASSAPGESGYTF | TGTGCCAGCAGTGCCCCAGGCGAATCGGGCTACACCTTC